The clone carrying this T cell receptor (beta chain) is medium-sized in the sample. The sample is drawn from a study of graft-versus-host responses after intestinal transplantation. Study as a whole: Once they had received anti-thymocyte globulin induction, all recipients took tacrolimus and steroids for three to four years.

Between the trimmed V and J ends, which lost 1 base and 0 bases, there was a span of 7 bases. Per germline, CDR1 SGHRS and CDR2 YFSETQ. There are 14 residues in the CDR3. Some clones are missing from TCRdb's copy, which holds only in-frame ones; the method was immunoSEQ multiplex PCR. The sample holds about 15,000 clones, about 33% seen once. Study-wide results and limits: Within allografts, high graft-versus-host to host-versus-graft clonal ratios were seen among patients with graft-donor T cell macrochimerism. Early after transplant, HvG declines were associated with peak levels of circulating GvH clones.

Responders labeled with CFSE (about 200,000) were plated with about 200,000 irradiated, violet-dye-labeled stimulators. Post-reaction sorting isolated proliferating CFSE-low CD3+CD4+ and CD3+CD8+ responders. Sequenced material: alloreactive CD8+ T cells from a mixed lymphocyte reaction culture, taken before intestinal transplant. Subset: CFSE-low proliferating T cells sorted from roughly six-day pre-transplant mixed lymphocyte reaction (GvH or HvG direction). The sequence came from a human patient who received an intestinal transplant. V usage is TRBV5-1 and J usage is TRBJ1-1; no definite D call. The CDR3 DNA reads TGCGCCAGCAGCTTGAACAGTTTGAACACTGAAGCTTTCTTT. This sequence encodes CASSLNSLNTEAFF. The full variable domain, with the rest looked up from reference TRBV5-1 and TRBJ1-1, is KAGVTQTPRYLIKTRGQQVTLSCSPISGHRSVSWYQQTPGQGLQFLFEYFSETQRNKGNFPGRFSGRQFSNSRSEMNVSTLELGDSALYLCASSLNSLNTEAFFGQGTRLTVV.